The source of this TCR beta chain is a study of OX40 agonist ivuxolimab in advanced cancers. Turning to the study itself: An agonistic anti-OX40 (CD134) antibody, ivuxolimab, was used to treat the patients.

CDR1 SNHLY and CDR2 FYNNEI come from the germline V gene. V lost 8 bases and J 1 base, leaving 17 bases between the germline ends. The CDR3 has 15 amino acids. Findings of the study overall: The specificity for antigen of the expanded peripheral T cells was not determined.

Here immunoSEQ multiplex PCR was the method, and the copy in TCRdb shows in-frame clones only, minus some. The profile shows tens of thousands of clones, approximately 83% of them singletons. With regard to this clone: Its antigen is unidentified.

This clonotype was obtained from an adult with an advanced solid tumor such as melanoma, head and neck, liver or kidney cancer. Source: CD4+ or CD8+ T cells sorted from blood, taken in a trial of the OX40 agonist ivuxolimab. The V call is TRBV2, the J call TRBJ1-1; D call uncertain. CDR3 region: CASFPQLSPNTEAFF. In nucleotides, the CDR3 is TGTGCCAGCTTTCCCCAACTGTCTCCGAACACTGAAGCTTTCTTT.